A single sample is the source of the 14 T cell receptor beta chains below, sequenced in a study of T cells in Graves' hyperthyroidism and ophthalmopathy (dated by TCRdb to between 2019 and 2020). Library preparation used multiplex PCR. Data came from an Illumina HiSeq 2000. TCR beta CDR3 regions were amplified from RNA transcripts. The first round of RT-PCR for the TCR CDR3 was performed with the HTBI primer set and the Qiagen OneStep RT-PCR kit. The raw public data were reprocessed by TCRdb itself: fastp quality trimming at Q25, MiXCR clonotype calling, in-frame beta chains only. Rows with one shared CDR3 protein collapse into an entry with the most common genes and DNA. This sample gives more than 500,000 distinct CDR3 sequences in total; about 16% of them show up just once. The leading ten clones occupy around 28% of the sample. The sample consisted of blood. The receptors originated from a woman aged 30 to 39 with Graves' ophthalmopathy.

The rearrangement links TRBV6-1 to TRBJ1-5, with 7 bases lining up with TRBD1. Germline V gene lookup returns CDR1 MNHNS and CDR2 SASEGT. The CDR3 loop spans 15 amino acids. V dropped 5 bases and J dropped 2; count of bases not matched to a gene: 6. The CDR3 sequence is CASSHRGSGNQPQHF. The CDR3 nucleotides are TGTGCCAGCAGTCACAGGGGATCAGGCAATCAGCCCCAGCATTTT.

This clonotype was picked up a small number of times. The gene calls are TRBV4-1 and TRBJ1-2; D remains unclear. The CDR3 extends over 15 amino acids. Trimming shortened V by 0 bases and J by 4 bases, and 12 bases separated the two germline ends. CDR1 is MGHRA, CDR2 YSYEKL, per germline. The CDR3 sequence is CASSQDPTFGYGYTF. For the CDR3, the DNA is TGCGCCAGCAGCCAAGATCCAACTTTCGGCTATGGCTACACCTTC.

At least ten counts were recorded for this clonotype. The CDR3 loop is CSARQPNSSGARGYTF. The DNA for the CDR3 is TGCAGTGCTAGACAACCAAACTCATCAGGGGCTAGAGGCTACACCTTC. The chain carries TRBV20-1 and TRBJ1-2; D is perhaps TRBD1 (6 bases). CDR1 is DFQATT and CDR2 is SNEGSKA in the germline V gene (reference sequence). The CDR3 runs to 16 residues. V was trimmed by 2 bases and J by 8 bases, leaving 24 bases between them.

In this sample, this clonotype turned up many times. The V call is TRBV2, the J call TRBJ1-2, with a tentative D call TRBD1 (5 bases). Deletions cut 6 bases from V and 0 bases from J, with 8 bases between. This CDR3 has 13 residues. CDR1 is SNHLY, CDR2 FYNNEI, per germline. CDR3 region: CASRGDSNYGYTF. DNA of the CDR3: TGTGCCAGCAGGGGGGACTCTAACTATGGCTACACCTTC.

At least ten counts were recorded for this clonotype. This chain connects TRBV20-1 to TRBJ1-2; 7 bases line up with TRBD1. V shed 1 base and J 0 bases; nucleotides not matched to a gene: 8. Per the germline V gene, CDR1 is DFQATT and CDR2 is SNEGSKA (reference sequence). The CDR3 runs to 16 residues. The CDR3 loop is CSARADRRVSNYGYTF. CDR3 nucleotides: TGCAGTGCTAGAGCGGACAGGAGAGTTTCTAACTATGGCTACACCTTC.

The table lists this clonotype with many counts. This rearrangement joins TRBV12-3 or TRBV12-4 to TRBJ1-2; D is ambiguous. V dropped 5 bases and J dropped 4 bases, with 8 bases sitting between them. The CDR3 consists of 12 residues. The CDR3 region is CASSPRLYGYTF. For the CDR3, the DNA is TGTGCCAGCAGTCCCCGCCTCTATGGCTACACCTTC.

This clonotype was counted at least ten times. The CDR3 protein is CASSQTPLAGVYEQYF. The DNA for the CDR3 is TGTGCCAGCAGCCAAACTCCCCTAGCGGGAGTCTACGAGCAGTACTTC. The V gene is TRBV3-1, the J gene TRBJ2-7; 10 bases map to TRBD2. Germline CDR1 reads LGHDT; CDR2 reads YNNKEL (reference sequence). J gave up 3 bases and V 2 bases, and 7 bases lay outside the gene matches. The CDR3 totals 16 residues.

The table lists this clonotype with many counts. The chain combines TRBV6-1 with TRBJ2-1; TRBD2 matches at 11 bases. Germline V gene lookup returns CDR1 MNHNS and CDR2 SASEGT. V was clipped by 6 bases and J by 4 bases; unmatched bases: 5. CDR3 length equals 15 residues. The chain's CDR3 is CASRTGTSGYNEQFF. The CDR3 DNA follows: TGTGCCAGCAGGACCGGGACTAGCGGTTACAATGAGCAGTTCTTC.

This clonotype was recorded at least ten times. This chain connects TRBV6-1 to TRBJ1-2; 7 bases map to TRBD1. V lost 5 bases and J lost 6; bases outside the gene matches: 6. The CDR3 has 13 residues. Germline values: CDR1 MNHNS, CDR2 SASEGT. The CDR3 reads CASSSPQGNGYTF. CDR3 bases: TGTGCCAGCAGTTCCCCACAGGGGAATGGCTACACCTTC.

This clonotype was observed many times. This chain uses TRBV6-1 with TRBJ2-7, with TRBD2 matching 11 bases. Unmatched junction bases numbered 11, after V lost 5 bases and J lost 2 bases. The germline V gene encodes CDR1 MNHNS and CDR2 SASEGT. The CDR3 spans 17 residues. CDR3 region: CASSFSGTSGPTYEQYF. DNA of the CDR3: TGTGCCAGCAGTTTCTCCGGGACTAGCGGCCCGACCTACGAGCAGTACTTC.

This clonotype occurred many times. This chain uses TRBV12-3 or TRBV12-4 with TRBJ1-1; D perhaps matches TRBD1 (5 bases). Trimming removed 5 bases from V and 7 bases from J, with 14 bases in between. The CDR3 has 13 amino acids. The CDR3 bases are TGTGCCAGCAGTCGGGGCCTATCCTATGAAGCTTTCTTT. Translated: CASSRGLSYEAFF.

This clonotype has a count of ten or more. J is TRBJ2-7 and V is TRBV7-9; 9 bases match TRBD1. The junction had 11 bases not matched to a gene; V was cut back by 2 bases and J by 0 bases. Germline CDR1 SEHNR, CDR2 FQNEAQ (reference sequence). The length of the CDR3 is 18 residues. The CDR3 protein is CASSLSPGQGTNSYEQYF. The CDR3 coding sequence is TGTGCCAGCAGCTTAAGCCCGGGACAGGGTACCAACTCCTACGAGCAGTACTTC.

This clonotype was picked up a small number of times. The chain combines TRBV7-9 with TRBJ2-5; D gene unclear. Germline assignment: CDR1 SEHNR and CDR2 FQNEAQ (reference sequence). The CDR3 runs to 13 residues. Trimming stripped 0 bases from V and 4 bases from J, with 6 bases between. The CDR3, as DNA: TGTGCCAGCAGCTTAGCGGCGTCAGAGACCCAGTACTTC. Amino acids: CASSLAASETQYF. The whole variable domain, remainder taken from reference TRBV7-9 and TRBJ2-5, is DTGVSQNPRHKITKRGQNVTFRCDPISEHNRLYWYRQTLGQGPEFLTYFQNEAQLEKSRLLSDRFSAERPKGSFSTLEIQRTEQGDSAMYLCASSLAASETQYFGPGTRLLVL.

Points on this clonotype: Since no conserved phenylalanine or tryptophan closes the CDR3, a read error is the likely cause. V gene TRBV5-1 combines with J gene TRBJ2-7, with 10 bases fitting TRBD1. The CDR3 has 14 amino acids. The J segment lost 0 bases and the V segment lost 4 bases, leaving 1 base of the junction unmatched. Germline values: CDR1 SGHRS, CDR2 YFSETQ. CDR3 DNA: TGCGCCAGCAGCCGGACAGGGGGCTCCTACGAGCAGTACTCC. It specifies CASSRTGGSYEQYS.